Presented here are 20 T cell receptor beta chains from one specimen sequenced in a study of blood T cells in healthy people across ages. A J-beta primer mix and a sample-barcoded 5' primer were used in a second PCR of roughly 6 to 11 cycles. TCRdb independently ran MiXCR on the 5' RACE reads; one entry per CDR3 protein. This sample has about 680,000 distinct CDR3 sequences, with around 49% found just once. Sequenced input: blood. All receptors come from a woman aged 55-70 years in good health.

The chain links TRBV20-1 to TRBJ2-3; no clear D. The CDR3 contains 16 residues. Germline CDR1 is DFQATT and CDR2 is SNEGSKA (reference sequence). V was pared by 1 base and J by 0 bases, with 14 bases between. The CDR3 region is CSARAHPRPSTDTQYF. The CDR3 nucleotides are TGCAGTGCTAGAGCCCACCCTCGTCCGAGCACAGATACGCAGTATTTT.

Comment on this clonotype: Since a much larger clone is just one base distant, this may be a read error. The rearrangement links TRBV7-9 to TRBJ2-5; TRBD2 agrees at 8 bases. V lost 5 bases, J lost 11 bases, and 19 bases stayed unmatched. Per germline, CDR1 SEHNR and CDR2 FQNEAQ (reference sequence). The CDR3 spans 16 residues. The CDR3, as DNA: TGTGCCAGCAGCCCACGGCGGGAGGTCCCTCGGGATGAGCAGTACTTC. This sequence encodes CASSPRREVPRDEQYF. Based on the CDR3 plus reference TRBV7-9 and TRBJ2-5, the full variable domain is DTGVSQNPRHKITKRGQNVTFRCDPISEHNRLYWYRQTLGQGPEFLTYFQNEAQLEKSRLLSDRFSAERPKGSFSTLEIQRTEQGDSAMYLCASSPRREVPRDEQYFGPGTRLLVL.

The chain uses TRBV7-6 and TRBJ2-2; tentative D call: TRBD2 (5 bases). The V end was cut by 6 bases, the J end by 6 bases, with 17 bases between. Germline V gives CDR1 SGHVS, CDR2 FNYEAQ. The CDR3 is 15 amino acids. The CDR3 loop is CASSSILGSAGELFF. The CDR3 nucleotides are TGTGCCAGCAGTTCGATACTAGGGAGTGCCGGGGAGCTGTTTTTT.

This clonotype was recorded a few times. The rearrangement joins TRBV6-2 or TRBV6-3 to TRBJ2-7, with 7 bases identical to TRBD1. The V gene end was trimmed by 6 bases and the J gene end by 3 bases; junction bases not matched to a gene: 11. Germline V gives CDR1 MNHEY, CDR2 SVGEGT. This CDR3 contains 15 residues. The CDR3 DNA reads as TGTGCCAGCAGAACGGGACAGTACGCACTCTACGAGCAGTACTTC. Amino acid sequence: CASRTGQYALYEQYF.

The CDR3 is CASSLNPRASSYNEQFF. Here the CDR3 DNA reads TGTGCCAGCAGCTTAAACCCCCGGGCTAGCTCCTACAATGAGCAGTTCTTC. The chain joins TRBV7-3 to TRBJ2-1; D gene uncertain. Trimming took 1 base from V and 0 from J, leaving 13 bases between them. Germline V gene lookup returns CDR1 SGHTA and CDR2 FQGTGA. This CDR3 contains 17 residues. The complete variable domain, with remaining parts taken from reference TRBV7-3 and TRBJ2-1, reads GAGVSQTPSNKVTEKGKYVELRCDPISGHTALYWYRQSLGQGPEFLIYFQGTGAADDSGLPNDRFFAVRPEGSVSTLKIQRTERGDSAVYLCASSLNPRASSYNEQFFGPGTRLTVL.

The chain carries TRBV28 and TRBJ2-7; 7 bases match TRBD1. CDR3 length equals 13 residues. The germline CDR1 and CDR2 sequences are MDHEN and SYDVKM. V lost 7 bases and J lost 3; bases outside the gene matches: 6. The CDR3 region is CASMTGIIYEQYF. CDR3 bases: TGTGCCAGCATGACAGGGATTATCTACGAGCAGTACTTC.

The chain joins TRBV28 to TRBJ2-5; no firm D call. The J call is uncertain, as TRBJ2-7 better fits the DNA end. The CDR3 is 13 residues long. Germline assignment: CDR1 MDHEN and CDR2 SYDVKM. CDR3 region: CASSFTPYDEQYF. The CDR3 nucleotides read TGTGCCAGCAGTTTCACACCGTACGACGAGCAGTACTTC.

The CDR3 protein is CASSYEVNEQYF. The CDR3 DNA reads TGTGCCAGCAGTTACGAGGTCAATGAGCAGTACTTC. The rearrangement uses TRBV6-6 and TRBJ2-7; no clear D. Looked up from germline, CDR1 is MNHNY and CDR2 is SVGAGI (reference sequence). V lost 2 bases, J lost 7 bases, and 9 bases lay in between. The CDR3 loop spans 12 amino acids.

This sequence joins TRBV10-3 and TRBJ2-1, with 11 positions matching TRBD2. J lost 6 bases, V lost 5 bases, and 6 bases had no gene match. Per germline, CDR1 ENHRY and CDR2 SYGVKD. The CDR3 is made up of 15 amino acids. The CDR3 DNA is TGTGCCATCAGTTCGGGACTAGCGGCTTTCAATGAGCAGTTCTTC. As protein: CAISSGLAAFNEQFF.

The chain combines TRBV7-2 with TRBJ1-6; the D is unclear. CDR3 length: 15 amino acids. The V end lost 3 bases, the J end lost 9 bases, and 15 bases lay between the germline ends. Germline CDR1 reads SGHTA; CDR2 reads FQGNSA. CDR3 residues: CASSFNPDAFSPLHF. The CDR3 nucleotides are TGTGCCAGCAGCTTCAACCCCGATGCCTTTTCACCCCTCCACTTT.

V usage is TRBV6-1 and J usage is TRBJ2-5; no clear D gene. In germline, CDR1 is MNHNS, CDR2 SASEGT. The CDR3 covers 16 residues. Trimming removed 0 bases at V and 1 base at J, with 12 bases between. The CDR3 DNA reads TGTGCCAGCAGTGAAGCCCCACGCCGGGTCCAAGAGACCCAGTACTTC. Translating gives CASSEAPRRVQETQYF.

The chain combines TRBV7-8 with TRBJ1-2, with D hard to call. With 3 bases removed from V and 4 bases from J, the gap between germline ends came to 12 bases. CDR3 size: 14 residues. Germline lookup yields CDR1 SGHVS and CDR2 FQNEAQ. The CDR3 DNA follows: TGTGCCAGCAGCTTTCTTAGCTCAACCTATGGCTACACCTTC. It yields the protein CASSFLSSTYGYTF. Looking up the rest from reference TRBV7-8 and TRBJ1-2 gives the full variable domain: GAGVSQSPRYKVAKRGQDVALRCDPISGHVSLFWYQQALGQGPEFLTYFQNEAQLDKSGLPSDRFFAERPEGSVSTLKIQRTQQEDSAVYLCASSFLSSTYGYTFGSGTRLTVV.

The sample holds a few counts of this clonotype. The V gene is TRBV7-2, the J gene TRBJ1-1, with D perhaps matching TRBD1 (5 bases). CDR1 is SGHTA, CDR2 FQGNSA, per germline. Trimming removed 5 bases at V and 11 bases at J, with 21 bases between. The CDR3 consists of 14 residues. In DNA form, the CDR3 reads TGTGCCAGCAGCCCGACCACCTGGGGGGTGGTGGCTTTCTTT. This encodes CASSPTTWGVVAFF.

This chain joins TRBV29-1 and TRBJ2-1; possibly TRBD1 for D (6 bases). Trimming took off 6 bases at V and 6 bases at J, with 12 bases between the two ends. The CDR3 covers 12 residues. Germline V gene sequence: CDR1 SQVTM, CDR2 ANQGSEA. CDR3 residues: CSVVTGINEQFF. The CDR3 DNA is TGCAGCGTCGTTACAGGGATCAATGAGCAGTTCTTC.

This clonotype has just a few counts. The chain joins TRBV7-4 to TRBJ2-5; a weak D match, TRBD2 (5 bases). With 1 base removed from V and 4 bases from J, the gap between germline ends came to 10 bases. From germline, CDR1 is SGHVT and CDR2 SQSDAQ. There are 14 residues in the CDR3. CDR3 sequence reads: CASSLGAAGETQYF. Here the CDR3 DNA reads TGTGCCAGCAGCTTAGGCGCGGCGGGAGAGACCCAGTACTTC.

The J gene is TRBJ2-5, the V gene TRBV24-1, with unresolved D. Germline V gene lookup returns CDR1 KGHDR and CDR2 SFDVKD. Between the trimmed V and J ends, which lost 7 bases and 10 bases, there was a span of 18 bases. This CDR3 spans 13 amino acids. The CDR3 DNA is TGTGCCACCAGGACGGCAGGTCCTGGGCGCCAGTACTTC. It yields the protein CATRTAGPGRQYF.

The chain has TRBV29-1 and TRBJ2-3; 13 bases map to TRBD2. The germline CDR1 and CDR2 sequences are SQVTM and ANQGSEA. Germline trimming cut 1 base from V and 4 bases from J; bases unmatched to any gene: 5. The CDR3 sequence is 16 residues long. The DNA for the CDR3 is TGCAGCGTTGAAGGGACTAGCGGGAGAGGGTCAGATACGCAGTATTTT. Protein product: CSVEGTSGRGSDTQYF.

CDR3 protein: CSARSTSGRNEQYF. The CDR3 DNA follows: TGCAGTGCTAGATCCACTAGCGGGAGAAACGAGCAGTACTTC. This sequence joins TRBV20-1 and TRBJ2-1; 11 bases are a match to TRBD2. The J call is uncertain, as TRBJ2-7 better fits the DNA end. This CDR3 is built from 14 residues. Germline CDR1 and CDR2: DFQATT and SNEGSKA (reference sequence).

The chain combines TRBV25-1 with TRBJ2-7, with D possibly being TRBD2 (5 bases). The germline gives CDR1 MGHDK, CDR2 SYGVNS. V was pared by 8 bases and J by 2 bases, with 13 bases between. This CDR3 has 13 residues. The CDR3 spells CASGGPLTYEQYF. The CDR3, as DNA: TGTGCCAGCGGAGGACCCCTTACCTACGAGCAGTACTTC.

This chain links TRBV20-1 with TRBJ2-1, with 8 bases matching TRBD2. CDR1 is DFQATT and CDR2 is SNEGSKA in the germline V gene (reference sequence). With 1 base clipped from V and 5 bases from J, the junction kept 7 bases outside the gene matches. The CDR3 has 15 amino acids. CDR3 sequence reads: CSARGKRGRDNEQFF. The CDR3 DNA reads TGCAGTGCTAGAGGGAAGCGGGGGAGGGACAATGAGCAGTTCTTC.